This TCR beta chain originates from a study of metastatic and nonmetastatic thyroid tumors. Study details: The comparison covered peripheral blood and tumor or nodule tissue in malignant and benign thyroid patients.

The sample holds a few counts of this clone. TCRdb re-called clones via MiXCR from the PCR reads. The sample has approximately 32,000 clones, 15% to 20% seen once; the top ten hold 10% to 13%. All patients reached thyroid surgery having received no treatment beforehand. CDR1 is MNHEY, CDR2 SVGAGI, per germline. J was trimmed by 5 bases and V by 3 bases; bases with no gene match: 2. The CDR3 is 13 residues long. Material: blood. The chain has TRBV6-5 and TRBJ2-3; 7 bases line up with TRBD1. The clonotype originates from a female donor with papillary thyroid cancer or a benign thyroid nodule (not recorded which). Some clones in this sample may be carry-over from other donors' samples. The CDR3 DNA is TGTGCCAGCAGTTATTCAGGGGGAGATACGCAGTATTTT. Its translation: CASSYSGGDTQYF.